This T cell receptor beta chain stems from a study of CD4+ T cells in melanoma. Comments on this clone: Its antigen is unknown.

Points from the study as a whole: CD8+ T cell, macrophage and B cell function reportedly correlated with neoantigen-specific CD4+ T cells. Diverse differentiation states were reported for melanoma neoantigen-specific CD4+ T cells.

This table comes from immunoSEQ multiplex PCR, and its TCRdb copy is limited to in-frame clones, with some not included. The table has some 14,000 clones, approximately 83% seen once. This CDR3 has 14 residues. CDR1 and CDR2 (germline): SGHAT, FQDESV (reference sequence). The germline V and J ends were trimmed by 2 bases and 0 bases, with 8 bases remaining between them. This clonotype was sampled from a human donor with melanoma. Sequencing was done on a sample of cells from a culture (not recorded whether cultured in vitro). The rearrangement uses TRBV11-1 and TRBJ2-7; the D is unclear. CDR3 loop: CASSLRLDSYEQYF. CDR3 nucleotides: TGTGCCAGCAGCTTAAGACTTGACTCCTACGAGCAGTACTTC.